The T cell receptor beta chain under discussion was sequenced for a study of Graves' ophthalmopathy and Graves' hyperthyroidism. Certain patients were not enrolled. These were patients with other autoimmune diseases, uncontrolled infections, pregnancy or lactation. Comment on this clonotype: Its antigen is unidentified.

TCR beta CDR3 amplification used RNA transcripts. HTBI primers were employed in first-round RT-PCR, then a second-round multiplex PCR followed. A single record per CDR3 protein comes from TCRdb applying MiXCR to the multiplex PCR reads. Found here are roughly 700,000 distinct CDR3 sequences, around 40% of them singletons; the top ten hold roughly 46%. Germline values: CDR1 DFQATT, CDR2 SNEGSKA (reference sequence). The CDR3 consists of 13 residues. General study results and limits: Most thyroid clonotypes expanded beyond 0.001 frequency were also found in blood.

This TCR derives from an adult man with Graves' ophthalmopathy. The chain couples TRBV20-1 to TRBJ2-5; possibly TRBD1 for D (6 bases). The J call may be in error: the DNA end matches TRBJ2-4 better. The sequencing sample was made of peripheral blood. This CDR3 is CSAGDRAKNIQYF. CDR3 nucleotide sequence: TGCAGTGCTGGTGACAGGGCCAAAAACATTCAGTACTTC.